The 19 T cell receptor beta chains in this list originate from one sample, sequenced in a study of regulatory T cells in long-lasting Graves disease listed by TCRdb under 2021. Reading the label with the study, this specimen's time point is: persistent/refractory GD, antithyroid drugs over 5 years with positive TRAb. RNA was extracted from PBMCs in TRIzol for both TCR sequencing and RNA sequencing. Library generation was performed with multiplex PCR. The instrument was an Illumina HiSeq 4000. TCR beta libraries were built with iRepertoire HTBI primers and Arm-PCR amplification of CDR3 regions. TCRdb reworked the public reads: Q25 trimming with fastp, MiXCR clone assembly, productive beta chains retained. Here each entry gathers all rows of one CDR3 protein and keeps the most common genes and DNA. The sample profile shows about 660,000 distinct CDR3 sequences; around 30% of them were found once. The ten largest clones take up around 42% of the sample.

The sequenced sample was peripheral blood mononuclear cells (PBMCs), obtained when the disease was refractory, from a patient treated with antithyroid drugs. The receptors shown here come from a female donor with Graves disease.

The table lists this clonotype with a few counts. This chain joins TRBV6-1 and TRBJ1-1; no reliable D call. The CDR3 spans 14 residues. Trimming stripped 1 base from V and 0 bases from J, with 6 bases between. Germline V gene sequence: CDR1 MNHNS, CDR2 SASEGT. CDR3 in amino acids: CASSEGRMNTEAFF. The CDR3 coding sequence is TGTGCCAGCAGTGAAGGCAGGATGAACACTGAAGCTTTCTTT.

The rearrangement links TRBV19 to TRBJ1-2, with D maybe TRBD1 (5 bases). Germline V CDR1 and CDR2: LNHDA, SQIVND (reference sequence). V gave up 5 bases and J gave up 4 bases, with 20 bases separating them. The CDR3 is 16 amino acids. Here the CDR3 DNA reads TGTGCCAGTAGTCCTGGGCCGGGACGGGACCGCTATGGCTACACCTTC. Residues: CASSPGPGRDRYGYTF.

V usage is TRBV5-1 and J usage is TRBJ2-7, with D perhaps matching TRBD2 (6 bases). The germline gives CDR1 SGHRS, CDR2 YFSETQ. Trimming stripped 1 base from V and 3 bases from J, with 11 bases between. This CDR3 region has 14 residues. CDR3 sequence reads: CASSLRSSDYEQYF. The CDR3 DNA reads TGCGCCAGCAGCTTGCGTTCTAGCGACTACGAGCAGTACTTC.

The CDR3 coding sequence is TGTGCCAGCAGCTCCTTACAGGCCGGCGAGACTGAAGCTTTCTTT. Translating it yields CASSSLQAGETEAFF. V gene TRBV5-4 combines with J gene TRBJ1-1; a weak D match, TRBD1 (5 bases). Germline loops: CDR1 SGHNT, CDR2 YYREEE (reference sequence). This CDR3 has 15 amino acids. The germline V and J ends were trimmed by 3 bases and 5 bases, with 17 bases remaining between them.

This clonotype was counted many times. The chain recombines TRBV6-4 with TRBJ1-2; 10 nucleotides agree with TRBD1. CDR1 and CDR2 (germline): MRHNA, SNTAGT. The CDR3 is 15 amino acids. V was pared by 5 bases and J by 3 bases, with 6 bases of the junction left unmatched. CDR3 nucleotide sequence: TGTGCCAGCAGTTCCTCCGGGACAGGGGACTATGGCTACACCTTC. It specifies CASSSSGTGDYGYTF.

V and J are TRBV6-1 and TRBJ1-1; a weak D match, TRBD1 (5 bases). The V and J ends lost 6 bases and 5 bases respectively, with 13 bases between them. Germline lookup yields CDR1 MNHNS and CDR2 SASEGT. The CDR3 is 13 residues long. The CDR3: CASRAGRGTEAFF. CDR3 in DNA: TGTGCCAGCAGAGCAGGGCGGGGGACTGAAGCTTTCTTT.

This sequence joins TRBV7-9 and TRBJ2-4, with TRBD2 matching over 12 bases. Germline CDR1 reads SEHNR; CDR2 reads FQNEAQ (reference sequence). V lost 6 bases and J lost 5; bases outside the gene matches: 8. This CDR3 has 16 amino acids. CDR3 bases: TGTGCCAGCAGTCCTCGGACTAGCGGGAAAGAAAACATTCAGTACTTC. Protein product: CASSPRTSGKENIQYF.

This clonotype was seen repeatedly, ten times or more. The chain couples TRBV11-2 to TRBJ1-2, with 9 bases fitting TRBD1. Unmatched junction bases numbered 6, after V lost 9 bases and J lost 4 bases. CDR1 SGHAT and CDR2 FQNNGV come from the germline V gene. The CDR3 is 13 residues long. CDR3 in amino acids: CASGTGRSYGYTF. CDR3 coding DNA: TGTGCCAGTGGGACAGGGCGATCCTATGGCTACACCTTC.

This clonotype was picked up a small number of times. This rearrangement joins TRBV10-3 to TRBJ1-5; D not certain. The CDR3 consists of 14 residues. V gave up 0 bases and J gave up 2 bases, with 5 bases separating them. Germline V gene lookup returns CDR1 ENHRY and CDR2 SYGVKD. The CDR3: CAISESGGNQPQHF. In DNA form, the CDR3 reads TGTGCCATCAGTGAGTCGGGCGGCAATCAGCCCCAGCATTTT.

The J gene is TRBJ2-2, the V gene TRBV6-1; 7 bases match TRBD1. This CDR3 is built from 17 residues. V was pared by 7 bases and J by 3 bases, with 14 bases of the junction left unmatched. CDR1 is MNHNS, CDR2 SASEGT, per germline. CDR3 coding DNA: TGTGCCAGCACCCCCCTAATGGGGCAGGGGGACACCGGGGAGCTGTTTTTT. Its protein is CASTPLMGQGDTGELFF.

This clonotype appeared a single time. A read error may be the cause here, since a much bigger clone is one base away. This sequence joins TRBV11-2 and TRBJ2-2, with D maybe TRBD2 (6 bases). The CDR3 is made up of 12 amino acids. Germline CDR1 is SGHAT and CDR2 is FQNNGV. CDR3 residues: CASSLMGGELSF. In DNA, the CDR3 is TGTGCCAGCAGTTTGATGGGCGGGGAGCTGTCTTTT.

This clonotype was seen only once. The V and J genes are TRBV20-1 and TRBJ2-7; 8 nucleotides line up with TRBD1. The CDR3 sequence is 13 residues long. V lost 6 bases to trimming and J lost 3 bases; unmatched junction nucleotides: 7. CDR1 is DFQATT and CDR2 is SNEGSKA in the germline V gene (reference sequence). The CDR3 region has the DNA TGCAGTGCCGGGGACAGGCTGCACTACGAGCAGTACTTC. Its protein is CSAGDRLHYEQYF.

The chain couples TRBV12-3 or TRBV12-4 to TRBJ2-5; a possible D gene is TRBD1 (6 bases). The CDR3 is 15 amino acids. V dropped 3 bases and J dropped 5 bases, with 16 bases sitting between them. In DNA, the CDR3 is TGTGCCAGCAGTTTTGTACAGGGAGAGAGGGAGACCCAGTACTTC. The encoded protein is CASSFVQGERETQYF.

This clonotype was observed a few times. This sequence joins TRBV12-3 or TRBV12-4 and TRBJ2-5; D is undetermined. This CDR3 comprises 14 residues. V was trimmed by 3 bases and J by 2 bases, leaving 10 bases between them. CDR3 nucleotides: TGTGCCAGCAGTTTCGCGGCGGTACAAGAGACCCAGTACTTC. Translating gives CASSFAAVQETQYF.

In the case of this clonotype: A clone one base away is much larger, so this may be a read error. V and J are TRBV28 and TRBJ1-2; 8 nucleotides align to TRBD1. This CDR3 contains 14 residues. J gave up 9 bases and V 7 bases, and 13 bases lay outside the gene matches. Germline-derived CDR1 and CDR2 are MDHEN and SYDVKM. The CDR3: CASIAPQGGQSYTF. CDR3 in DNA: TGTGCCAGCATCGCCCCACAGGGGGGGCAGAGCTACACCTTC.

The chain carries TRBV13 and TRBJ2-7; D not certain. Germline V CDR1 and CDR2: PRHDT, FYEKMQ (reference sequence). This CDR3 is 15 amino acids long. Trimming stripped 5 bases from V and 2 bases from J, with 16 bases between. The CDR3 region has the DNA TGTGCCAGCAGCAATCATACCGGGTTGACCTACGAGCAGTACTTC. Residues: CASSNHTGLTYEQYF.

This clonotype was detected ten times or more. The J gene is TRBJ2-5, the V gene TRBV28; D possibly corresponds to TRBD2 (6 bases). Looked up from germline, CDR1 is MDHEN and CDR2 is SYDVKM. V was trimmed by 6 bases and J by 5 bases, leaving 13 bases between them. The CDR3 is 13 residues long. The CDR3 DNA reads TGTGCCAGCAGCCGTAGCGGTTCGGAGACCCAGTACTTC. This translates into CASSRSGSETQYF.

This chain connects TRBV6-1 to TRBJ2-2, with 10 bases lining up with TRBD2. The CDR3 is 14 residues long. J gave up 6 bases and V 6 bases, and 4 bases lay outside the gene matches. Per the germline V gene, CDR1 is MNHNS and CDR2 is SASEGT. CDR3 bases: TGTGCCAGCAGGAGCGGGAGGGCCGCCGGGGAGCTGTTTTTT. Encoded protein: CASRSGRAAGELFF.

Worth noting for this clonotype: A read error is possible here, since a much larger clone lies one base away. The chain uses TRBV2 and TRBJ1-5; D is perhaps TRBD1 (6 bases). CDR3 length equals 14 residues. Germline CDR1 and CDR2: SNHLY and FYNNEI. The CDR3 spells CAGSNTGYNQPQHF. CDR3 nucleotide sequence: TGTGCCGGCAGCAATACAGGGTACAATCAGCCCCAGCATTTT.